The 3 T cell receptor beta chains in this list originate from one sample, sequenced in a study of cytomegalovirus exposure and HLA in healthy donors. Primers included in the PCR were 60 Vbeta and 13 Jbeta primers. The method was immunoSEQ multiplex PCR; TCRdb's version includes in-frame clones alone and lacks a portion of them. The sample lists about 230,000 clones; roughly 85% were seen once. Input material: PBMCs. The receptors derive from a girl aged 2 to 9 in good health and CMV-seronegative.

The chain combines TRBV11-2 with TRBJ2-7; 8 nucleotides agree with TRBD2. The germline V gene encodes CDR1 SGHAT and CDR2 FQNNGV. This CDR3 is built from 16 residues. V lost 2 bases and J lost 2; bases outside the gene matches: 8. In DNA form, the CDR3 reads TGTGCCAGCAGCTTATTTCGAGCGGGGGCCACCTACGAGCAGTACTTC. It is translated as CASSLFRAGATYEQYF. Variable domain in full (rest from reference TRBV11-2 and TRBJ2-7): EAGVAQSPRYKIIEKRQSVAFWCNPISGHATLYWYQQILGQGPKLLIQFQNNGVVDDSQLPKDRFSAERLKGVDSTLKIQPAKLEDSAVYLCASSLFRAGATYEQYFGPGTRLTVT.

The V gene is TRBV6-4, the J gene TRBJ2-1; 11 bases align to TRBD2. The V segment lost 6 bases and the J segment 10 bases; nucleotides outside the gene matches: 8. This CDR3 has 14 residues. CDR1 MRHNA and CDR2 SNTAGT come from the germline V gene. The CDR3 nucleotides are TGTGCCAGCAGGCCCTTAGCGGGGGGGCTGGAGCAGTTCTTC. Protein: CASRPLAGGLEQFF.

This chain links TRBV19 with TRBJ1-5; D gene uncertain. Germline CDR1 and CDR2: LNHDA and SQIVND (reference sequence). CDR3 length: 15 amino acids. V gave up 3 bases and J gave up 4 bases, with 13 bases separating them. The DNA of the CDR3 is TGTGCCAGTAGTATGAATCCCGGTACGAATCAGCCCCAGCATTTT. This sequence encodes CASSMNPGTNQPQHF.